This TCR beta chain was retrieved from a study of cytomegalovirus exposure and HLA in healthy donors. The CDR3 has 14 residues. V gave up 3 bases and J gave up 7 bases; unmatched junction bases: 8. Germline V lookup: CDR1 SGDLS, CDR2 YYNGEE. This PCR relied on a set of 60 Vbeta primers and 13 Jbeta primers. The repertoire was sequenced with immunoSEQ multiplex PCR; TCRdb's copy has only in-frame clones and lacks some. The sample includes 150,000 or so clones, around 79% seen only once; the top ten take about 3%. The chain recombines TRBV9 with TRBJ1-2; TRBD1 agrees at 8 bases. Sequenced sample: PBMCs. The receptor was derived from a man aged 35 to 55 in good health and CMV-seropositive. The CDR3 reads CASSGGQGRSGYTF. For the CDR3, the DNA is TGTGCCAGCAGCGGTGGACAGGGTCGTAGTGGCTACACCTTC.